This entry concerns a single T cell receptor beta chain. Its antigen is undetermined. The sample comes from a study of cytomegalovirus exposure and HLA in healthy donors. Study observations and caveats: TCR beta V- and J-gene trimming was later associated with a missense DCLRE1C variant.

CDR3 size: 17 residues. The junction had 2 bases not matched to a gene; V was cut back by 2 bases and J by 0 bases. CDR1 and CDR2 from the germline V gene are SGHAT and FQNNGV. Primers for the PCR totalled 60 Vbeta and 13 Jbeta. Generated by immunoSEQ multiplex PCR, the TCRdb table keeps only in-frame clones and is missing some. The data contain some 110,000 clones, about three quarters of them singletons. The sample comprised PBMCs. V gene TRBV11-2 combines with J gene TRBJ2-3; 13 positions match TRBD2. The sequence was obtained from a woman in her 40s in good health and CMV-seropositive. In DNA form, the CDR3 reads TGTGCCAGCAGCTTACCGACTAGCGGGAGGAGCACAGATACGCAGTATTTT. It specifies CASSLPTSGRSTDTQYF. Looking up the rest from reference TRBV11-2 and TRBJ2-3 gives the full variable domain: EAGVAQSPRYKIIEKRQSVAFWCNPISGHATLYWYQQILGQGPKLLIQFQNNGVVDDSQLPKDRFSAERLKGVDSTLKIQPAKLEDSAVYLCASSLPTSGRSTDTQYFGPGTRLTVL.